These 14 T cell receptor beta chains were sequenced from one sample in a study of early T cells in non-severe SARS-CoV-2 infection. TCRdb passed the 5' RACE reads through MiXCR, listing each CDR3 protein once. The sample has tens of thousands of distinct CDR3 sequences; about 9.8% are singletons. Sequenced input: whole blood. These receptor sequences come from an adult who was a healthcare worker with PCR-confirmed SARS-CoV-2 infection or an uninfected control (not recorded which).

This clonotype was counted only a few times. The CDR3 sequence is CSARAGTQPLYEQYF. The CDR3 DNA sequence: TGCAGTGCTAGAGCCGGGACTCAACCACTTTACGAGCAGTACTTC. This sequence joins TRBV20-1 and TRBJ2-7; maybe TRBD2 (6 bases). In germline, CDR1 is DFQATT, CDR2 SNEGSKA (reference sequence). There are 15 residues in the CDR3. The V end lost 1 base, the J end lost 4 bases, and 17 bases lay between the germline ends.

This clonotype was counted ten times or more. The V gene is TRBV13, the J gene TRBJ1-2, with 9 bases aligning to TRBD1. V lost 5 bases to trimming and J lost 6 bases; unmatched junction nucleotides: 7. This CDR3 contains 14 residues. Per the germline V gene, CDR1 is PRHDT and CDR2 is FYEKMQ (reference sequence). Here the CDR3 reads CASSLGQGRNGYTF. The CDR3 DNA is TGTGCCAGCAGCCTGGGACAGGGTAGGAATGGCTACACCTTC.

This clonotype was observed many times. The chain joins TRBV6-2 or TRBV6-3 to TRBJ2-6, with D possibly matching TRBD1 (6 bases). In germline, CDR1 is MNHEY, CDR2 SVGEGT. V was cut by 2 bases and J by 2 bases, with 13 bases left in between. This CDR3 has 17 amino acids. CDR3 amino acids: CASSYGPYRAGANVLTF. The CDR3 DNA is TGTGCCAGCAGTTACGGGCCCTACAGGGCTGGGGCCAACGTCCTGACTTTC.

This clonotype appeared a few times. The chain recombines TRBV20-1 with TRBJ1-5, with 8 bases aligning to TRBD1. The CDR3 sequence is 15 residues long. Germline CDR1 is DFQATT and CDR2 is SNEGSKA (reference sequence). After removal of 5 bases from V and 6 bases from J, the junction contained 12 bases not matched to a gene. The CDR3 sequence is CSASQGARSPQPQHF. In nucleotides, the CDR3 is TGCAGTGCTTCTCAGGGGGCGCGGTCCCCTCAGCCCCAGCATTTT.

This clonotype has at least ten counts. V usage is TRBV7-3 and J usage is TRBJ1-1; D unresolved. The CDR3 extends over 16 amino acids. Germline CDR1 SGHTA, CDR2 FQGTGA. V lost 5 bases, J lost 2 bases, and 18 bases lay in between. In DNA, the CDR3 is TGTGCCAGCAGCCCCATCCCTGGGCAGCTCAACACTGAAGCTTTCTTT. Amino acid sequence: CASSPIPGQLNTEAFF.

In its sample, this clonotype was seen many times. The rearrangement joins TRBV11-2 to TRBJ2-1, with TRBD2 as a possible D gene (6 bases). Germline V gives CDR1 SGHAT, CDR2 FQNNGV. CDR3 length: 17 residues. Trimming took off 3 bases at V and 8 bases at J, with 23 bases between the two ends. CDR3: CASSFDRLVLTLDEQFF. In nucleotides, the CDR3 is TGTGCCAGCAGCTTCGACCGACTAGTTTTAACTCTCGATGAGCAGTTCTTC.

The rearrangement joins TRBV28 to TRBJ1-2; TRBD1 matches 9 bases. The CDR3 runs to 14 residues. Losses at the gene ends were 7 bases for V and 4 bases for J; bases not matched to a gene: 7. Germline CDR1 MDHEN, CDR2 SYDVKM. This CDR3 is CASTVRDRAYGYTF. CDR3 nucleotide sequence: TGTGCCAGCACTGTAAGGGACAGGGCCTATGGCTACACCTTC.

This clonotype was recorded many times. The V gene is TRBV11-3, the J gene TRBJ2-1; 9 bases are shared with TRBD1. The CDR3 has 18 amino acids. Trimming took 10 bases from V and 9 from J; bases not matched to a gene: 25. Germline V gives CDR1 SGHNT, CDR2 YENEEA. DNA for the CDR3: TGTGCCACCCAAGGCTGGACAGGGGCGAGGGGGAGCGACAGTGAGCAGTTCTTC. Its protein product is CATQGWTGARGSDSEQFF.

CDR3 in DNA: TGTGCCAGCAGCTCTCGACAGGGGGGTTACGAGCAGTACTTC. Translation: CASSSRQGGYEQYF. This sequence joins TRBV7-2 and TRBJ2-7, with 9 bases that match TRBD1. Germline loops: CDR1 SGHTA, CDR2 FQGNSA. Trimming at V came to 4 bases and at J to 4 bases, leaving 5 bases not matched to a gene. The CDR3 extends over 14 amino acids.

This clonotype has more than one count but fewer than ten. The chain is built from TRBV12-3 or TRBV12-4 and TRBJ1-4; 7 bases align to TRBD1. CDR3 size: 15 residues. Trimming took 5 bases from V and 7 from J; bases not matched to a gene: 10. The CDR3 DNA is TGTGCCAGCAGTCCCCGGACAGGATTCGTTGAAAAACTGTTTTTT. Translating gives CASSPRTGFVEKLFF.

In its sample, this clonotype was seen many times. The rearrangement joins TRBV29-1 to TRBJ1-4, with a possible D match to TRBD1 (6 bases). Trimming took 4 bases from V and 5 from J, leaving 8 bases between them. This CDR3 region has 12 residues. Germline CDR1 reads SQVTM; CDR2 reads ANQGSEA. In nucleotides, the CDR3 is TGCAGCGTTGGAGGGGGGAATGAAAAACTGTTTTTT. Translating it yields CSVGGGNEKLFF.

This clonotype was counted at least ten times. This chain uses TRBV11-2 with TRBJ1-4; 8 positions agree with TRBD1. The CDR3 spans 15 residues. Germline values: CDR1 SGHAT, CDR2 FQNNGV. The J segment lost 6 bases and the V segment lost 6 bases, leaving 9 bases of the junction unmatched. In nucleotides, the CDR3 is TGTGCCAGCAGTCCCCAGGGGGCTGCTTATGAAAAACTGTTTTTT. Protein sequence: CASSPQGAAYEKLFF.

The rearrangement links TRBV28 to TRBJ2-7; D is ambiguous. Germline V gives CDR1 MDHEN, CDR2 SYDVKM. Trimming cost V 8 bases and J 0 bases, with 17 bases left between them. The CDR3 is made up of 15 amino acids. The CDR3 sequence is CASGSHSRNSYEQYF. For the CDR3, the DNA is TGTGCCAGCGGCTCTCACAGTCGGAACTCCTACGAGCAGTACTTC.

Ten or more counts support this clonotype. The chain links TRBV12-3 or TRBV12-4 to TRBJ1-2; TRBD1 matches at 8 bases. The CDR3 is made up of 13 amino acids. Losses at the gene ends were 5 bases for V and 6 bases for J; bases not matched to a gene: 5. The DNA of the CDR3 is TGTGCCAGCAGTCCCAGGACAGGGAATGGCTACACCTTC. It translates to CASSPRTGNGYTF.